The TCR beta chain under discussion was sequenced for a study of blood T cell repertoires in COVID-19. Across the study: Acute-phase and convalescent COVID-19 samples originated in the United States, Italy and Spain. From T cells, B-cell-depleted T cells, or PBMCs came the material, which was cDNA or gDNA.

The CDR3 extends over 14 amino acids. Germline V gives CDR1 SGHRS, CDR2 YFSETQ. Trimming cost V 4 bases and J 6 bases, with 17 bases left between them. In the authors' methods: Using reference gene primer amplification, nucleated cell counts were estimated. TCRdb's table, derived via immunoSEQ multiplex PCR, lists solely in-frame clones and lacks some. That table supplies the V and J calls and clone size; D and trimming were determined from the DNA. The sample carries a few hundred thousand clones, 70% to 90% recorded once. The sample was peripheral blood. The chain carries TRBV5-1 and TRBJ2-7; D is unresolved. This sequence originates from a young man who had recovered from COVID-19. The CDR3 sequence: CASSPWVGGSEQYF. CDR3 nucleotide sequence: TGCGCCAGCAGCCCCTGGGTTGGCGGCTCCGAGCAGTACTTC.